This record covers a single T cell receptor (beta chain). What it recognizes is unknown. This sample is part of a study of graft-versus-host responses after intestinal transplantation. Looking at the study overall: Among the recipients, all got anti-thymocyte globulin induction and then tacrolimus and steroids for approximately 3 years.

Study-wide points: After transplant, early declines in HvG clones were associated with peak levels of circulating GvH clones.

Post-transplant bone marrow came from the posterior iliac crest or another site. CDR1 and CDR2 from the germline V gene are SGDLS and YYNGEE. The germline V and J ends were trimmed by 4 bases and 6 bases, with 20 bases remaining between them. This CDR3 is built from 16 residues. Data came from immunoSEQ multiplex PCR; TCRdb stores just in-frame clones and leaves some out. The data contain over 60,000 clones, roughly 92% of them singletons. The sample here was bone marrow, taken approximately 700 days after intestinal transplantation. The chain combines TRBV9 with TRBJ2-1; tentatively, D is TRBD1 (5 bases). The receptor comes from a human patient who received an intestinal transplant, so some T cells may come from the graft donor. CDR3 loop: CASSPPSSRGGNEQFF. Here the CDR3 DNA reads TGTGCCAGCAGCCCACCCTCTAGTAGGGGCGGCAATGAGCAGTTCTTC.